This paragraph covers one T cell receptor (beta chain) sequence. This CDR3 comprises 15 residues. The V and J ends lost 0 bases and 6 bases, in that order; junction bases with no gene match: 4. CDR1 SGHRS and CDR2 YFSETQ come from the germline V gene. The PCR ran on 60 Vbeta and 13 Jbeta primers. The method was immunoSEQ multiplex PCR; TCRdb's version includes in-frame clones alone and lacks a portion of them. Of some 130,000 clones in the sample, 65% to 80% were seen once. This entry belongs to a study of cytomegalovirus exposure and HLA in healthy donors. Sequencing was done on a sample of PBMCs. This chain links TRBV5-1 with TRBJ2-1; 9 bases map to TRBD2. This receptor was taken from a man between 40 and 49 years old in good health and CMV-seronegative. CDR3 amino acids: CASSLVAGGPNEQFF. The CDR3 DNA follows: TGCGCCAGCAGCTTGGTGGCGGGGGGGCCCAATGAGCAGTTCTTC.